Following are 23 T cell receptor beta chains from one sample sequenced in a study of blood T cell repertoires in COVID-19. Generated by immunoSEQ multiplex PCR, the TCRdb table keeps only in-frame clones and is missing some. Of about 36,000 clones in the sample, more than 70% are singletons; the top ten hold 30% to 35%. Sample: peripheral blood. The receptors shown here come from a man between 60 and 75 years old with acute or convalescent COVID-19.

The rearrangement links TRBV28 to TRBJ1-3; a possible D gene is TRBD1 (5 bases). The CDR3 has 14 residues. The germline V gene has CDR1 MDHEN and CDR2 SYDVKM. Trimming pared 5 bases from V and 4 bases from J, leaving 12 bases between. For the CDR3, the DNA is TGTGCCAGCAGTGGAACAGGCGTCGGAAACACCATATATTTT. Protein: CASSGTGVGNTIYF.

The chain joins TRBV6-2 or TRBV6-3 to TRBJ2-1; 7 bases are a match to TRBD1. In germline, CDR1 is MNHEY, CDR2 SVGEGT. V lost 2 bases and J lost 4; bases outside the gene matches: 2. The CDR3 contains 14 residues. DNA for the CDR3: TGTGCCAGCAGTTACGGACAGGTATACAATGAGCAGTTCTTC. Its protein is CASSYGQVYNEQFF.

CDR3 nucleotide sequence: TGTGCCAGCATCTATGGAAACAGGGGGTCCTACGAGCAGTACTTC. It is translated as CASIYGNRGSYEQYF. This chain connects TRBV2 to TRBJ2-7, with 8 bases lining up with TRBD1. Germline V gene sequence: CDR1 SNHLY, CDR2 FYNNEI. V shed 7 bases and J 1 base; nucleotides not matched to a gene: 9. The CDR3 sequence is 15 residues long.

The chain couples TRBV25-1 to TRBJ2-7; TRBD2 is a possible D gene (6 bases). The CDR3 is made up of 12 amino acids. Germline V CDR1 and CDR2: MGHDK, SYGVNS. The germline V and J ends were trimmed by 8 bases and 3 bases, with 11 bases remaining between them. CDR3: CASSYGSYEQYF. The CDR3 DNA is TGTGCCAGCTCCTACGGGAGCTACGAGCAGTACTTC.

The chain has TRBV5-1 and TRBJ2-2, with TRBD2 matching over 10 bases. Trimming removed 4 bases from V and 7 bases from J; junction bases left unmatched: 10. Germline assignment: CDR1 SGHRS and CDR2 YFSETQ. The CDR3 sequence is 16 residues long. The CDR3 loop reads CASSKSSGSGRGELFF. The CDR3 DNA sequence: TGCGCCAGCAGCAAATCTAGCGGGAGTGGTCGCGGGGAGCTGTTTTTT.

The chain joins TRBV9 to TRBJ1-4, with D possibly being TRBD1 (6 bases). Per the germline V gene, CDR1 is SGDLS and CDR2 is YYNGEE. The length of the CDR3 is 15 residues. The V and J ends lost 4 bases and 5 bases respectively, with 15 bases between them. The CDR3 nucleotides read TGTGCCAGCAGCTCGACGACAGGATCCAATGAAAAACTGTTTTTT. Translation gives CASSSTTGSNEKLFF. Variable domain in full (rest from reference TRBV9 and TRBJ1-4): DSGVTQTPKHLITATGQRVTLRCSPRSGDLSVYWYQQSLDQGLQFLIQYYNGEERAKGNILERFSAQQFPDLHSELNLSSLELGDSALYFCASSSTTGSNEKLFFGSGTQLSVL.

The chain uses TRBV6-5 and TRBJ1-1; the match to TRBD1 covers 7 bases. The ends lost 6 bases at V and 7 bases at J; junction bases unmatched: 8. This CDR3 contains 13 residues. Germline V lookup: CDR1 MNHEY, CDR2 SVGAGI. The CDR3 loop reads CASRQGRGGEAFF. The CDR3 bases are TGTGCCAGCAGACAGGGGCGAGGGGGTGAAGCTTTCTTT.

This clone was counted a single time. The rearrangement joins TRBV2 to TRBJ2-3; possible D gene TRBD2, 6 bases. V lost 8 bases, J lost 4 bases, and 13 bases lay in between. Germline-derived CDR1 and CDR2 are SNHLY and FYNNEI. There are 13 residues in the CDR3. The CDR3, as DNA: TGTGCCAGCCAACGGGAGACGGCAGATACGCAGTATTTT. Its translation is CASQRETADTQYF.

V gene TRBV2 combines with J gene TRBJ2-7; possibly TRBD1 for D (6 bases). Germline V CDR1 and CDR2: SNHLY, FYNNEI. V was clipped by 7 bases and J by 3 bases, with 10 bases between them. The CDR3 is 12 residues long. DNA for the CDR3: TGTGCCAGCACACAACAGGGCTACGAGCAGTACTTC. Encoded protein: CASTQQGYEQYF.

J is TRBJ2-6 and V is TRBV19, with D unresolved. The CDR3 runs 16 residues. V was clipped by 6 bases and J by 1 base, with 13 bases between them. Germline loops: CDR1 LNHDA, CDR2 SQIVND (reference sequence). The chain's CDR3 is CASSPDGLSGANVLTF. In nucleotides, the CDR3 is TGTGCCAGTAGCCCCGACGGGTTGTCTGGGGCCAACGTCCTGACTTTC.

This clone was recorded many times. The chain has TRBV5-6 and TRBJ1-2; 7 bases match TRBD1. This CDR3 region has 13 residues. In germline, CDR1 is SGHDT, CDR2 YYEEEE. The V segment lost 4 bases and the J segment 5 bases; nucleotides outside the gene matches: 5. The chain's CDR3 is CASSAQGEYGYTF. The CDR3 DNA reads as TGTGCCAGCAGCGCGCAGGGGGAATATGGCTACACCTTC.

This rearrangement joins TRBV6-2 or TRBV6-3 to TRBJ1-1; 8 nucleotides match TRBD1. CDR3 length: 16 residues. The germline V gene has CDR1 MNHEY and CDR2 SVGEGT. V trimming: 2 bases; J trimming: 0 bases; junction bases outside the gene matches: 5. The CDR3, as DNA: TGTGCCAGCAGTTACAGCAGGGGGCTCATGAACACTGAAGCTTTCTTT. Encoded protein: CASSYSRGLMNTEAFF.

The sample holds one count of this clone. This CDR3 reads CATQGGAANTDTQYF. CDR3 DNA sequence: TGTGCCACCCAAGGGGGAGCGGCCAACACAGATACGCAGTATTTT. J is TRBJ2-3 and V is TRBV19; D is possibly TRBD1 (6 bases). In germline, CDR1 is LNHDA, CDR2 SQIVND (reference sequence). Trimming shortened V by 10 bases and J by 2 bases, and 19 bases separated the two germline ends. The CDR3 has 15 residues.

This chain uses TRBV11-3 with TRBJ2-1, with TRBD2 identical over 14 bases. The CDR3 extends over 18 amino acids. In germline, CDR1 is SGHNT, CDR2 YENEEA. With V trimmed by 5 bases and J by 0 bases, 6 bases remained unmatched. The CDR3 reads CASSGTSGRRSSYNEQFF. The CDR3 nucleotides are TGTGCCAGCAGCGGGACTAGCGGGAGAAGGAGCTCCTACAATGAGCAGTTCTTC.

This clone has just one count. V gene TRBV5-6 combines with J gene TRBJ2-7; 8 bases map to TRBD1. CDR3 size: 15 residues. Unmatched junction bases numbered 8, after V lost 0 bases and J lost 6 bases. Germline CDR1 reads SGHDT; CDR2 reads YYEEEE. The CDR3 here is CASSLAHRGLGEQYF. For the CDR3, the DNA is TGTGCCAGCAGCTTGGCCCACAGGGGGTTAGGCGAGCAGTACTTC.

This chain joins TRBV30 and TRBJ2-2; 7 bases line up with TRBD2. Germline-derived CDR1 and CDR2 are GTSNPN and SVGIG (reference sequence). Trimming cost V 4 bases and J 1 base; bases outside gene matches: 0. The CDR3 is 13 residues long. The CDR3 DNA sequence: TGTGCCTGGAAGCGGGAGAACACCGGGGAGCTGTTTTTT. It is translated as CAWKRENTGELFF.

The rearrangement uses TRBV24-1 and TRBJ2-5; TRBD2 aligns across 8 bases. This CDR3 comprises 14 residues. Unmatched junction bases numbered 7, after V lost 6 bases and J lost 5 bases. Germline V gene sequence: CDR1 KGHDR, CDR2 SFDVKD. Here the CDR3 reads CATSLTGGDETQYF. In nucleotides, the CDR3 is TGTGCCACCAGTTTAACGGGAGGGGATGAGACCCAGTACTTC.

The chain recombines TRBV7-8 with TRBJ2-2, with a weak D call TRBD1 (5 bases). Germline CDR1 reads SGHVS; CDR2 reads FQNEAQ. This CDR3 is 15 amino acids long. V dropped 5 bases and J dropped 7 bases, with 17 bases sitting between them. The CDR3 sequence: CASSLRTRVGGELFF. In nucleotides, the CDR3 is TGTGCCAGCAGCCTACGGACAAGGGTGGGCGGGGAGCTGTTTTTT.

The V call is TRBV19, the J call TRBJ2-3; TRBD2 agrees at 8 bases. J was trimmed by 1 base and V by 4 bases; bases with no gene match: 7. The CDR3 runs 16 residues. Germline V gene lookup returns CDR1 LNHDA and CDR2 SQIVND (reference sequence). CDR3 sequence (DNA): TGTGCCAGTAGTAACTCGGCGGGAGGAGGCACAGATACGCAGTATTTT. Translation: CASSNSAGGGTDTQYF.

By sample fraction, this clone is medium-sized (0.01 to 0.1%). This chain connects TRBV5-4 to TRBJ1-2; 10 bases match TRBD1. J gave up 6 bases and V 3 bases, and 11 bases lay outside the gene matches. The germline V gene encodes CDR1 SGHNT and CDR2 YYREEE (reference sequence). The CDR3 has 16 residues. In DNA, the CDR3 is TGTGCCAGCAGCTACCGGACGACAGGGGGCGCGGATGGCTACACCTTC. The encoded protein is CASSYRTTGGADGYTF.

V and J are TRBV10-1 and TRBJ2-3; 7 positions match TRBD1. This CDR3 spans 15 amino acids. After removal of 4 bases from V and 2 bases from J, the junction contained 6 bases not matched to a gene. Germline CDR1 WNHNN, CDR2 SYGVQD (reference sequence). CDR3 loop: CASSGRQGTTDTQYF. The CDR3, as DNA: TGCGCCAGCAGTGGGAGACAGGGTACCACAGATACGCAGTATTTT.

The chain is built from TRBV18 and TRBJ2-5; possibly TRBD2 for D (5 bases). Germline CDR1 is KGHSH and CDR2 is LQKENI. Deletions cut 3 bases from V and 5 bases from J, with 16 bases between. The CDR3 sequence is 15 residues long. CDR3: CASSPSAAAWETQYF. The CDR3 DNA reads as TGTGCCAGCTCACCTAGTGCAGCGGCGTGGGAGACCCAGTACTTC.

This clone is a singleton in its sample. CDR3 protein: CASSHLRGAVGANVLTF. Written as DNA, the CDR3 is TGTGCCAGCAGCCACCTACGCGGAGCGGTCGGGGCCAACGTCCTGACTTTC. This chain connects TRBV11-2 to TRBJ2-6; tentative D call: TRBD2 (5 bases). Germline CDR1 SGHAT, CDR2 FQNNGV. There are 17 residues in the CDR3. V gave up 5 bases and J gave up 4 bases, with 18 bases separating them.